One sample yielded the 30 T cell receptor beta chains listed below, sequenced in a study of radiotherapy plus CTLA-4 blockade in lung cancer. Sequenced by immunoSEQ multiplex PCR; TCRdb stores in-frame clones only, minus some. The sample contains approximately 100,000 clones, about 81% of which appear only once. This sample comprised peripheral blood, obtained from a patient treated with radiotherapy plus ipilimumab. All receptors come from a human donor with non-small cell lung cancer who had a partial response to radiotherapy plus ipilimumab.

There are a few counts of this clone. CDR3 sequence (DNA): TGTGCCAGCAGCCCGGGACTGTTTTCCTACGAGCAGTACTTC. As protein: CASSPGLFSYEQYF. The chain has TRBV11-2 and TRBJ2-7, with D tentatively TRBD2 (6 bases). V was trimmed by 5 bases and J by 1 base, leaving 12 bases between them. The CDR3 runs 14 residues. The V gene's germline CDR1 is SGHAT and CDR2 FQNNGV.

This chain links TRBV27 with TRBJ1-4; the D gene is possibly TRBD1 (5 bases). V lost 7 bases to trimming and J lost 0 bases, with 9 bases between them. The length of the CDR3 is 14 residues. In germline, CDR1 is MNHEY, CDR2 SMNVEV (reference sequence). The CDR3 sequence is CASKKTATNEKLFF. CDR3 bases: TGTGCCAGCAAAAAGACAGCAACTAATGAAAAACTGTTTTTT. Supplemented by reference TRBV27 and TRBJ1-4, the full variable domain reads EAQVTQNPRYLITVTGKKLTVTCSQNMNHEYMSWYRQDPGLGLRQIYYSMNVEVTDKGDVPEGYKVSRKEKRNFPLILESPSPNQTSLYFCASKKTATNEKLFFGSGTQLSVL.

V is TRBV15 and J is TRBJ2-1, with D uncertain. Trimming removed 0 bases at V and 6 bases at J, with 12 bases between. This CDR3 region has 15 residues. Germline lookup yields CDR1 LNHNV and CDR2 YYDKDF (reference sequence). The CDR3 here is CATSRDGPDINEQFF. CDR3 DNA sequence: TGTGCCACCAGCAGAGATGGGCCAGATATCAATGAGCAGTTCTTC.

The DNA for the CDR3 is TGTGCCAGCAGCCTTACGGACAGGGGGCATGGTCAGCCCCAGCATTTT. Protein sequence: CASSLTDRGHGQPQHF. This chain joins TRBV4-2 and TRBJ1-5, with 11 bases that match TRBD1. The CDR3 runs to 16 residues. V was clipped by 4 bases and J by 6 bases; unmatched bases: 8. The germline V gene has CDR1 LGHNA and CDR2 YNFKEQ.

This clone showed up just a few times. The rearrangement links TRBV7-2 to TRBJ2-7, with 7 bases lining up with TRBD2. The V gene end was trimmed by 3 bases and the J gene end by 4 bases; junction bases not matched to a gene: 6. Germline V CDR1 and CDR2: SGHTA, FQGNSA. This CDR3 region has 14 residues. The CDR3 nucleotides are TGTGCCAGCAGCTTGCGACCGGGACTATACGAGCAGTACTTC. It encodes CASSLRPGLYEQYF.

The chain carries TRBV5-4 and TRBJ2-3; D remains ambiguous. The V and J ends lost 2 bases and 11 bases respectively, with 12 bases between them. CDR1 is SGHNT, CDR2 YYREEE, per germline (reference sequence). This CDR3 is built from 12 residues. CDR3 bases: TGTGCCAGCAGCTTTGTTCCCCTTTTGCAGTATTTT. It specifies CASSFVPLLQYF.

This chain links TRBV19 with TRBJ1-1; TRBD1 matches at 7 bases. The CDR3 has 12 amino acids. V trimming: 4 bases; J trimming: 6 bases; junction bases outside the gene matches: 2. Germline V gene sequence: CDR1 LNHDA, CDR2 SQIVND (reference sequence). The CDR3 is CASSRGTAEAFF. The CDR3 region has the DNA TGTGCCAGTAGTAGGGGGACAGCTGAAGCTTTCTTT.

This clone was recorded only once. The chain recombines TRBV11-2 with TRBJ2-7; 14 bases map to TRBD2. The junction had 8 bases not matched to a gene; V was cut back by 4 bases and J by 6 bases. The V gene's germline CDR1 is SGHAT and CDR2 FQNNGV. This CDR3 spans 16 amino acids. Here the CDR3 reads CASSSTTSGRVSEQYF. In DNA form, the CDR3 reads TGTGCCAGCAGCTCTACGACTAGCGGGAGGGTAAGCGAGCAGTACTTC.

This clone was observed a handful of times. The CDR3 DNA reads TGCAGCGTTGAGGGGGGACCTGAAGCTTTCTTT. Translating it yields CSVEGGPEAFF. The chain is built from TRBV29-1 and TRBJ1-1; TRBD1 might be the D (5 bases). CDR3 length equals 11 residues. Per the germline V gene, CDR1 is SQVTM and CDR2 is ANQGSEA. V lost 3 bases to trimming and J lost 6 bases, with 8 bases between them. Filled out from reference TRBV29-1 and TRBJ1-1, the complete variable domain reads SAVISQKPSRDICQRGTSLTIQCQVDSQVTMMFWYRQQPGQSLTLIATANQGSEATYESGFVIDKFPISRPNLTFSTLTVSNMSPEDSSIYLCSVEGGPEAFFGQGTRLTVV.

This chain connects TRBV29-1 to TRBJ2-7, with 9 bases identical to TRBD1. CDR3 length: 14 amino acids. The germline V gene encodes CDR1 SQVTM and CDR2 ANQGSEA. Trimming cost V 4 bases and J 4 bases; bases outside gene matches: 8. As DNA, the CDR3 is TGCAGCGTTGCCGGGACAGGGTGGGCGTACGAGCAGTACTTC. Protein: CSVAGTGWAYEQYF.

The J gene is TRBJ2-7, the V gene TRBV10-1; 10 nucleotides line up with TRBD2. The length of the CDR3 is 15 residues. CDR1 is WNHNN and CDR2 is SYGVQD in the germline V gene (reference sequence). V lost 0 bases to trimming and J lost 3 bases; unmatched junction nucleotides: 2. CDR3 DNA sequence: TGCGCCAGCAGTGAGTCGGTAGCGGGAGGCTACGAGCAGTACTTC. As protein: CASSESVAGGYEQYF.

The chain carries TRBV5-1 and TRBJ2-3; 10 bases align to TRBD2. The CDR3 has 14 amino acids. Germline V gene data show CDR1 as SGHRS and CDR2 as YFSETQ. The V gene end was trimmed by 4 bases and the J gene end by 4 bases; junction bases not matched to a gene: 3. The CDR3 reads CASSEAGGSDTQYF. CDR3 in DNA: TGCGCCAGCAGCGAAGCGGGAGGGTCAGATACGCAGTATTTT.

The genes are TRBV11-2 and TRBJ2-2, with 13 bases lining up with TRBD2. Germline V gene lookup returns CDR1 SGHAT and CDR2 FQNNGV. V lost 5 bases, J lost 7 bases, and 4 bases stayed unmatched. This CDR3 region has 15 residues. The CDR3 loop reads CASSHGLAGVGELFF. The CDR3 coding sequence is TGTGCCAGCAGCCATGGACTAGCGGGAGTCGGGGAGCTGTTTTTT.

The V and J genes are TRBV9 and TRBJ2-3; TRBD1 agrees at 11 bases. Germline lookup yields CDR1 SGDLS and CDR2 YYNGEE. V lost 0 bases, J lost 4 bases, and 1 base stayed unmatched. The CDR3 contains 15 residues. The CDR3 DNA reads TGTGCCAGCAGCGTAGGGGGACAGGGGGCAGATACGCAGTATTTT. Protein product: CASSVGGQGADTQYF.

The V gene is TRBV2, the J gene TRBJ1-2; 8 bases map to TRBD1. V gave up 7 bases and J gave up 8 bases; unmatched junction bases: 15. The CDR3 runs 15 residues. Germline-derived CDR1 and CDR2 are SNHLY and FYNNEI. The CDR3 DNA reads as TGTGCCAGCACCGTAACGGGGCAGGGGGCGCGAGGCTACACCTTC. Encoded protein: CASTVTGQGARGYTF.

This chain connects TRBV5-1 to TRBJ2-3; D may be TRBD2 (5 bases). The CDR3 runs 15 residues. Germline V lookup: CDR1 SGHRS, CDR2 YFSETQ. Trimming took off 0 bases at V and 2 bases at J, with 10 bases between the two ends. CDR3: CASSLGGSFTDTQYF. The DNA for the CDR3 is TGCGCCAGCAGCTTGGGAGGGTCTTTCACAGATACGCAGTATTTT.

This chain connects TRBV19 to TRBJ1-1, with 9 bases matching TRBD1. This CDR3 is built from 14 residues. Germline CDR1 reads LNHDA; CDR2 reads SQIVND (reference sequence). V lost 8 bases to trimming and J lost 6 bases; unmatched junction nucleotides: 10. The CDR3 coding sequence is TGTGCCAGTGAGGCGGGGGGACAGGGCCCTGAAGCTTTCTTT. This encodes CASEAGGQGPEAFF.

The rearrangement joins TRBV9 to TRBJ1-5; D is possibly TRBD1 (5 bases). This CDR3 is 13 amino acids long. Germline lookup yields CDR1 SGDLS and CDR2 YYNGEE. V shed 2 bases and J shed 5 bases, with 8 bases lying between them. CDR3 coding DNA: TGTGCCAGCAGCGTCGACAGTGATCAGCCCCAGCATTTT. The encoded protein is CASSVDSDQPQHF.

This sequence joins TRBV7-2 and TRBJ2-1; TRBD2 matches 10 bases. The CDR3 loop spans 18 amino acids. V shed 0 bases and J 3 bases; nucleotides not matched to a gene: 8. Germline CDR1 reads SGHTA; CDR2 reads FQGNSA. The CDR3 region has the DNA TGTGCCAGCAGCTTAGCGGGGATCAGGACTAGCGGCTACAATGAGCAGTTCTTC. It encodes CASSLAGIRTSGYNEQFF.

The gene calls are TRBV18 and TRBJ2-1, with D maybe TRBD2 (5 bases). With 3 bases removed from V and 3 bases from J, the gap between germline ends came to 15 bases. Germline loops: CDR1 KGHSH, CDR2 LQKENI. The CDR3 has 16 amino acids. CDR3: CASSPRGGLDYNEQFF. The CDR3 nucleotides read TGTGCCAGCTCACCCCGGGGTGGTCTTGACTACAATGAGCAGTTCTTC. The entire variable domain, with the rest obtained from reference TRBV18 and TRBJ2-1, is as follows: NAGVMQNPRHLVRRRGQEARLRCSPMKGHSHVYWYRQLPEEGLKFMVYLQKENIIDESGMPKERFSAEFPKEGPSILRIQQVVRGDSAAYFCASSPRGGLDYNEQFFGPGTRLTVL.

V is TRBV28 and J is TRBJ1-4, with D possibly being TRBD1 (5 bases). CDR1 MDHEN and CDR2 SYDVKM come from the germline V gene. The length of the CDR3 is 16 residues. Trimming cost V 7 bases and J 4 bases, with 19 bases left between them. The CDR3 bases are TGTGCCAGCACCAGAAGCCCCACAGGAGATAATGAAAAACTGTTTTTT. This translates into CASTRSPTGDNEKLFF.

The V and J genes are TRBV5-1 and TRBJ1-4, with D perhaps TRBD1 (5 bases). V lost 4 bases, J lost 2 bases, and 18 bases lay in between. CDR1 is SGHRS, CDR2 YFSETQ, per germline. The CDR3 totals 17 residues. CDR3 sequence (DNA): TGCGCCAGCAGCCCCCGGGTCGGGGGAGGGACTAATGAAAAACTGTTTTTT. Translation gives CASSPRVGGGTNEKLFF.

The chain recombines TRBV7-9 with TRBJ1-1, with D perhaps TRBD1 (5 bases). The CDR3 contains 12 residues. Germline V gives CDR1 SEHNR, CDR2 FQNEAQ (reference sequence). With 10 bases removed from V and 4 bases from J, the gap between germline ends came to 13 bases. The CDR3, as DNA: TGTGCCATCTCGGGGGTGGGCACTGAAGCTTTCTTT. It is translated as CAISGVGTEAFF.

The V and J genes are TRBV5-1 and TRBJ2-3, with D maybe TRBD1 (5 bases). CDR1 is SGHRS, CDR2 YFSETQ, per germline. Trimming shortened V by 0 bases and J by 4 bases, and 6 bases separated the two germline ends. The CDR3 consists of 13 residues. For the CDR3, the DNA is TGCGCCAGCAGCTTGGGGGGCTCAGATACGCAGTATTTT. Amino acid sequence: CASSLGGSDTQYF.

The chain uses TRBV15 and TRBJ2-2; perhaps TRBD2 as D (6 bases). The CDR3 covers 14 residues. The V and J ends lost 5 bases and 2 bases respectively, with 9 bases between them. Germline V gene lookup returns CDR1 LNHNV and CDR2 YYDKDF (reference sequence). The CDR3 DNA reads TGTGCCACCAGCGGCGGGGCTAACACCGGGGAGCTGTTTTTT. It specifies CATSGGANTGELFF.

V is TRBV7-9 and J is TRBJ2-1, with TRBD2 as a possible D gene (6 bases). V gave up 3 bases and J gave up 1 base, with 7 bases separating them. The CDR3 length is 14 residues. CDR1 and CDR2 from the germline V gene are SEHNR and FQNEAQ (reference sequence). CDR3 sequence reads: CASSFLASYNEQFF. The CDR3 DNA reads as TGTGCCAGCAGCTTCCTAGCGTCCTACAATGAGCAGTTCTTC.

The rearrangement links TRBV18 to TRBJ1-2; 7 bases match TRBD1. V was clipped by 6 bases and J by 8 bases; unmatched bases: 9. Germline CDR1 and CDR2: KGHSH and LQKENI. This CDR3 comprises 13 residues. The CDR3 loop is CASSLDRREGYTF. The CDR3 DNA reads TGTGCCAGCTCGCTGGACAGGAGAGAGGGCTACACCTTC.

V is TRBV11-2 and J is TRBJ1-1; D remains unclear. V dropped 3 bases and J dropped 10 bases, with 18 bases sitting between them. The CDR3 totals 14 residues. Per germline, CDR1 SGHAT and CDR2 FQNNGV. CDR3 bases: TGTGCCAGCAGCTTTTCGGGGTGGTTGGGCGGAGCTTTCTTT. Translation: CASSFSGWLGGAFF. Drawing the rest from reference TRBV11-2 and TRBJ1-1, the complete variable domain is EAGVAQSPRYKIIEKRQSVAFWCNPISGHATLYWYQQILGQGPKLLIQFQNNGVVDDSQLPKDRFSAERLKGVDSTLKIQPAKLEDSAVYLCASSFSGWLGGAFFGQGTRLTVV.

This chain joins TRBV13 and TRBJ2-3; D perhaps matches TRBD1 (6 bases). This CDR3 has 17 amino acids. V lost 5 bases and J lost 0, with 18 bases in between. Germline CDR1 reads PRHDT; CDR2 reads FYEKMQ (reference sequence). CDR3 nucleotide sequence: TGTGCCAGCAGCCCCACATCCGGGACATCTAGCACAGATACGCAGTATTTT. Residues: CASSPTSGTSSTDTQYF. The variable domain in full, completed from reference TRBV13 and TRBJ2-3, reads AAGVIQSPRHLIKEKRETATLKCYPIPRHDTVYWYQQGPGQDPQFLISFYEKMQSDKGSIPDRFSAQQFSDYHSELNMSSLELGDSALYFCASSPTSGTSSTDTQYFGPGTRLTVL.

The V call is TRBV11-2, the J call TRBJ2-2; weak D call: TRBD1 (5 bases). CDR3 length: 14 amino acids. Trimming took off 3 bases at V and 4 bases at J, with 9 bases between the two ends. Germline V gene data show CDR1 as SGHAT and CDR2 as FQNNGV. CDR3 sequence (DNA): TGTGCCAGCAGCTTGCTAAGGGGCACCGGGGAGCTGTTTTTT. It encodes CASSLLRGTGELFF.